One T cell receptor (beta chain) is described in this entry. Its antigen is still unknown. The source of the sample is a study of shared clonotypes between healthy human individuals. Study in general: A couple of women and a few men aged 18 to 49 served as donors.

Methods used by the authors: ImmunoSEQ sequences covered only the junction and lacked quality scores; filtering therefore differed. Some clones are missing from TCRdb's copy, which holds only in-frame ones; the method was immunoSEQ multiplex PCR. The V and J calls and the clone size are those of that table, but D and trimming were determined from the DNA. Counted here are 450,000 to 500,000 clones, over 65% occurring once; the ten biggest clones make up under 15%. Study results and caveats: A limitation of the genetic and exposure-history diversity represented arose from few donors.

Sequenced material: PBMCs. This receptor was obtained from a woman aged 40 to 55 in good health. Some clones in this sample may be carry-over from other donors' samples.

The CDR3 spells CASSLGELAGAVVGETQYF. As DNA, the CDR3 is TGTGCCAGCAGCTTAGGGGAACTAGCGGGAGCCGTGGTTGGAGAGACCCAGTACTTC. This chain joins TRBV13 and TRBJ2-5, with TRBD2 matching 11 bases. Germline V gene lookup returns CDR1 PRHDT and CDR2 FYEKMQ (reference sequence). The CDR3 has 19 residues. The V and J ends lost 0 bases and 4 bases, in that order; junction bases with no gene match: 13.